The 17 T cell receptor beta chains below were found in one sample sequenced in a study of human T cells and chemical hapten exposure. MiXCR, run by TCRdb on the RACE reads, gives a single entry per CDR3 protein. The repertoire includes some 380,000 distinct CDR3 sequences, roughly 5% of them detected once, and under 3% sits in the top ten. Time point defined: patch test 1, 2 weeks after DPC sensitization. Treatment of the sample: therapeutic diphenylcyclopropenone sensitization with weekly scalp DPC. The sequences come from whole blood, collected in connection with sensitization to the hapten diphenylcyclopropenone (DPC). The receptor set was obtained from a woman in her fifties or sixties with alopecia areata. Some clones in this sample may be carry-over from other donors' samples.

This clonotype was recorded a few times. The DNA for the CDR3 is TGTGCCAGCAGTCCCAGGACAGTCTCTGGGGCCAACGTCCTGACTTTC. Translated: CASSPRTVSGANVLTF. The chain is built from TRBV6-5 and TRBJ2-6; D is possibly TRBD1 (6 bases). Germline CDR1 and CDR2: MNHEY and SVGAGI. This CDR3 contains 16 residues. The V end lost 5 bases, the J end lost 0 bases, and 11 bases lay between the germline ends.

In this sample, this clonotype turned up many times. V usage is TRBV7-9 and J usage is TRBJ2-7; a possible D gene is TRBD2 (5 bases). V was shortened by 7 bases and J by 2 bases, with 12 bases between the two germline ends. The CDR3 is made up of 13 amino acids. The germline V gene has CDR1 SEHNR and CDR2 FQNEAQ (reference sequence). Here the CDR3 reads CASMGNGAYEQYF. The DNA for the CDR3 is TGTGCCAGCATGGGGAACGGGGCCTACGAGCAGTACTTC.

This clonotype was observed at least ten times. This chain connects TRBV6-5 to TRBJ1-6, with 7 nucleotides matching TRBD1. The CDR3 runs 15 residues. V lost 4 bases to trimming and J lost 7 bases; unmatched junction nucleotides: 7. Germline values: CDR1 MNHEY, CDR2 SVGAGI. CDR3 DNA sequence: TGTGCCAGCAGTTCTTTGGGACAGCTAAATTCACCCCTCCACTTT. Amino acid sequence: CASSSLGQLNSPLHF.

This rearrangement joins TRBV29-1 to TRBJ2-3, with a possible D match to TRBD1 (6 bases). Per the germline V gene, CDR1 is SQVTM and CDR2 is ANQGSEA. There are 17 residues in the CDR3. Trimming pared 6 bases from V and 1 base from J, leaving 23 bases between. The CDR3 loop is CSVGHRDHPLGTDTQYF. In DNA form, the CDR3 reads TGCAGCGTCGGACACAGGGACCACCCCCTTGGCACAGATACGCAGTATTTT.

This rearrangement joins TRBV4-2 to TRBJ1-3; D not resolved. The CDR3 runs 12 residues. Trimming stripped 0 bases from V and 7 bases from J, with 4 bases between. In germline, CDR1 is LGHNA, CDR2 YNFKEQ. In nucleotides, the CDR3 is TGTGCCAGCAGCCAAGATATTAACACCATATATTTT. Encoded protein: CASSQDINTIYF.

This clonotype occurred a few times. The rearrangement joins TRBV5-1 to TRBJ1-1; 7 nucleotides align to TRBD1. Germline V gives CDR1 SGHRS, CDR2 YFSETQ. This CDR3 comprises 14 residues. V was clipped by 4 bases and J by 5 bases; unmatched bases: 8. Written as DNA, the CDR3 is TGCGCCAGCAGCGTGGACGAGGGGGCGACTGAAGCTTTCTTT. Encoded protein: CASSVDEGATEAFF.

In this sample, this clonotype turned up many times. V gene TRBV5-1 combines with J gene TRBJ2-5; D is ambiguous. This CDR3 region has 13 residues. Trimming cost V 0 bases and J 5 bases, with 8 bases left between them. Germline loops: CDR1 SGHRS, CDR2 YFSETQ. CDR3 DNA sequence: TGCGCCAGCAGCTTGGCTCTCGGGGAGACCCAGTACTTC. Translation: CASSLALGETQYF.

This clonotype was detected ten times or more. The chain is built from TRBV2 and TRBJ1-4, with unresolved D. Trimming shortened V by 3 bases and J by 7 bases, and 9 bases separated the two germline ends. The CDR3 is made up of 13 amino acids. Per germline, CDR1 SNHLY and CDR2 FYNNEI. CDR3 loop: CASSEGPSEKLFF. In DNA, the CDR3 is TGTGCCAGCAGTGAGGGTCCCAGTGAAAAACTGTTTTTT. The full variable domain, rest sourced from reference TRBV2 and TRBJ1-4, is EPEVTQTPSHQVTQMGQEVILRCVPISNHLYFYWYRQILGQKVEFLVSFYNNEISEKSEIFDDQFSVERPDGSNFTLKIRSTKLEDSAMYFCASSEGPSEKLFFGSGTQLSVL.

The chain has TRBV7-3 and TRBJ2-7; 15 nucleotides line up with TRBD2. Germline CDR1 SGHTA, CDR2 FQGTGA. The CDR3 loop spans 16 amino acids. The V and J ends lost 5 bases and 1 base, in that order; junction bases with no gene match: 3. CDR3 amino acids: CASSPGLAGGSYEQYF. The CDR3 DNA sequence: TGTGCCAGCAGCCCGGGACTAGCGGGGGGTTCCTACGAGCAGTACTTC.

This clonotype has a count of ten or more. CDR3 sequence reads: CASSSHQDQPQHF. The CDR3 DNA reads as TGCGCCAGCAGCTCCCACCAAGATCAGCCCCAGCATTTT. The rearrangement uses TRBV4-1 and TRBJ1-5; D is undetermined. This CDR3 comprises 13 residues. Trimming shortened V by 5 bases and J by 5 bases, and 10 bases separated the two germline ends. Germline assignment: CDR1 MGHRA and CDR2 YSYEKL.

The CDR3 bases are TGTGCCAGCAGCTTTGCCCCCCCCCCAAACTCCTATAATTCACCCCTCCACTTT. Protein sequence: CASSFAPPPNSYNSPLHF. The chain is built from TRBV7-2 and TRBJ1-6; D gene unclear. V gave up 3 bases and J gave up 0 bases, with 15 bases separating them. CDR1 is SGHTA, CDR2 FQGNSA, per germline. There are 18 residues in the CDR3.

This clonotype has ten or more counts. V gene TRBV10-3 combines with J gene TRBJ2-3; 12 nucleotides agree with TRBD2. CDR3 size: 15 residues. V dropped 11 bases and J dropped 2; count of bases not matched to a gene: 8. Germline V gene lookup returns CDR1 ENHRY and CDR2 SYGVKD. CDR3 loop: CAAGGLAGYTDTQYF. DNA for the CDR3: TGTGCCGCAGGCGGACTAGCGGGGTACACAGATACGCAGTATTTT.

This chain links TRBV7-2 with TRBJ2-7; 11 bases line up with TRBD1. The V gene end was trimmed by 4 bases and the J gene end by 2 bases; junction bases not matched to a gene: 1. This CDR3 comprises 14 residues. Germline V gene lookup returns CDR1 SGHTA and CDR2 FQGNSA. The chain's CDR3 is CASSWDRGAYEQYF. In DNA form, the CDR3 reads TGTGCCAGCAGCTGGGACAGGGGGGCCTACGAGCAGTACTTC.

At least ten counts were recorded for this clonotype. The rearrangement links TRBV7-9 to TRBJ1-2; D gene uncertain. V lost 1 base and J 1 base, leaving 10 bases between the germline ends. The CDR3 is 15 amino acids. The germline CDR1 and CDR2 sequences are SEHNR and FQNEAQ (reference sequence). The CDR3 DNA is TGTGCCAGCAGCTTAGGTGAAGGATTTAACTATGGCTACACCTTC. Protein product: CASSLGEGFNYGYTF. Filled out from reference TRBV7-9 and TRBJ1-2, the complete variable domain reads DTGVSQNPRHKITKRGQNVTFRCDPISEHNRLYWYRQTLGQGPEFLTYFQNEAQLEKSRLLSDRFSAERPKGSFSTLEIQRTEQGDSAMYLCASSLGEGFNYGYTFGSGTRLTVV.

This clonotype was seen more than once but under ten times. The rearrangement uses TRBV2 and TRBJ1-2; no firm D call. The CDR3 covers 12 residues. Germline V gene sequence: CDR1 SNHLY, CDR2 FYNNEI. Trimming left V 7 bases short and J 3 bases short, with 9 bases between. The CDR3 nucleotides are TGTGCCAGCAAAGGAGACTACTATGGCTACACCTTC. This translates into CASKGDYYGYTF.

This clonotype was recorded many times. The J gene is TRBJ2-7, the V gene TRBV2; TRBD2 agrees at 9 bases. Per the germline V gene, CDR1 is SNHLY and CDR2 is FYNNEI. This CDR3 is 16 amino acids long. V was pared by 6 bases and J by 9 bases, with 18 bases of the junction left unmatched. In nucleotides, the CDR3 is TGTGCCAGCAGCCCTCCGTCGGGACTAGCCTCCGTCCTGCAGTACTTC. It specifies CASSPPSGLASVLQYF.

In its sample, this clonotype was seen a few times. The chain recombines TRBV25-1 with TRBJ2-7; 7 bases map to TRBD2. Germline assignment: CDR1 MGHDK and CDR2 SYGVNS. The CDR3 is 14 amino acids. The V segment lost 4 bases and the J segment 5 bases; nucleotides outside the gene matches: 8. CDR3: CASSGDYSRNEQYF. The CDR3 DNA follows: TGTGCCAGCAGTGGGGACTACTCTCGGAACGAGCAGTACTTC.